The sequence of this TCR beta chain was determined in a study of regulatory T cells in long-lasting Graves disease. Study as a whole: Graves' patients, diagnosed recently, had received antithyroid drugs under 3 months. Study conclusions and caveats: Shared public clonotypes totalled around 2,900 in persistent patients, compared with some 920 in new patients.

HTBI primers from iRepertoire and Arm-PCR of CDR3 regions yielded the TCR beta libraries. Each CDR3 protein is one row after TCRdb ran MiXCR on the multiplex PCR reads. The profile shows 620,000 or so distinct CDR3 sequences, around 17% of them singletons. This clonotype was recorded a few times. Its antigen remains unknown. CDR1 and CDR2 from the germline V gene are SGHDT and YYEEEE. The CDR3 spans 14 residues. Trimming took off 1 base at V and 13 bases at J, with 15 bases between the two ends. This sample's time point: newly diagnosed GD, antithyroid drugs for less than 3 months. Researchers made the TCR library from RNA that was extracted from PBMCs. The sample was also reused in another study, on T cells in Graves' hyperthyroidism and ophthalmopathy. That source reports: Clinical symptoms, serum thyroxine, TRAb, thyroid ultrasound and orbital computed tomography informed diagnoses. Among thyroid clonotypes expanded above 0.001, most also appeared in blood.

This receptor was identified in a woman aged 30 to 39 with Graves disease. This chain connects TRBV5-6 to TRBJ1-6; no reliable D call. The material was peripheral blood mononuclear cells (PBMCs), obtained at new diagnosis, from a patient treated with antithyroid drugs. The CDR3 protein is CASSLRARPGPLHF. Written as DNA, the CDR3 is TGTGCCAGCAGCTTGAGGGCCCGGCCGGGGCCCCTCCACTTT.